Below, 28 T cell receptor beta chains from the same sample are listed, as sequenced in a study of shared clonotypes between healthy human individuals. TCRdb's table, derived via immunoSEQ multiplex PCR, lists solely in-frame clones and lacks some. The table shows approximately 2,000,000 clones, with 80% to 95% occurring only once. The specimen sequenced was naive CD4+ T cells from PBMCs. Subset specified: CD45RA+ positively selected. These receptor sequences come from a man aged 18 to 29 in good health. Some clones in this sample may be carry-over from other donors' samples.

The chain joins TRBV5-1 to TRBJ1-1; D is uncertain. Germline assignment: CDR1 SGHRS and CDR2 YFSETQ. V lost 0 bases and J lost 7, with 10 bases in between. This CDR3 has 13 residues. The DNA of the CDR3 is TGCGCCAGCAGCTTGGACGGCACGGTTGAAGCTTTCTTT. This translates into CASSLDGTVEAFF. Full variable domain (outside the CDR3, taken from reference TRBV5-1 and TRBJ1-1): KAGVTQTPRYLIKTRGQQVTLSCSPISGHRSVSWYQQTPGQGLQFLFEYFSETQRNKGNFPGRFSGRQFSNSRSEMNVSTLELGDSALYLCASSLDGTVEAFFGQGTRLTVV.

The CDR3 here is CASSPLRTGGLAGELFF. CDR3 in DNA: TGCGCCAGCAGCCCGCTCCGGACAGGGGGTTTGGCCGGGGAGCTGTTTTTT. The gene calls are TRBV4-3 and TRBJ2-2; 10 bases line up with TRBD1. V lost 4 bases and J lost 6; bases outside the gene matches: 11. This CDR3 contains 17 residues. Germline V gives CDR1 LGHNA, CDR2 YSLEER.

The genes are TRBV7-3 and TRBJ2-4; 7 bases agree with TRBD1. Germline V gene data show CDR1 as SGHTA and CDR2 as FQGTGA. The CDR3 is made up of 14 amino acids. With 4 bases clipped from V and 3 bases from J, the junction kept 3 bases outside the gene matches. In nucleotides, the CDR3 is TGTGCCAGCAGCTCGAGGACAGGCAAAAACATTCAGTACTTC. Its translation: CASSSRTGKNIQYF.

CDR3 nucleotide sequence: TGCGCCAGCAGCTCGGCCGGGTCCCCTAACCTAAATGAGCAGTTCTTC. Protein: CASSSAGSPNLNEQFF. The J gene is TRBJ2-1, the V gene TRBV5-1; the D is unclear. V shed 3 bases and J shed 7 bases, with 20 bases lying between them. The CDR3 runs to 16 residues. Per germline, CDR1 SGHRS and CDR2 YFSETQ. Looking up the rest from reference TRBV5-1 and TRBJ2-1 gives the full variable domain: KAGVTQTPRYLIKTRGQQVTLSCSPISGHRSVSWYQQTPGQGLQFLFEYFSETQRNKGNFPGRFSGRQFSNSRSEMNVSTLELGDSALYLCASSSAGSPNLNEQFFGPGTRLTVL.

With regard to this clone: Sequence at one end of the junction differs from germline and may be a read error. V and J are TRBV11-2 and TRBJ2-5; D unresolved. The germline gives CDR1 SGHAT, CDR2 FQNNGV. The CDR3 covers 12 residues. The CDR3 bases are TGTGCCAGCAGTCAAAACCAGGAGACCCAGTACTTC. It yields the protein CASSQNQETQYF.

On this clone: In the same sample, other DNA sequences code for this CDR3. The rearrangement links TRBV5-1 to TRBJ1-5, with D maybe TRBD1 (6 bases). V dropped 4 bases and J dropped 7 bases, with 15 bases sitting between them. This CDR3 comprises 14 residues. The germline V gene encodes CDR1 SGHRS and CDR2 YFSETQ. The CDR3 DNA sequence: TGCGCCAGCAGCCCGGGGGCGGGAGGCCAGCCCCAGCATTTT. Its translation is CASSPGAGGQPQHF.

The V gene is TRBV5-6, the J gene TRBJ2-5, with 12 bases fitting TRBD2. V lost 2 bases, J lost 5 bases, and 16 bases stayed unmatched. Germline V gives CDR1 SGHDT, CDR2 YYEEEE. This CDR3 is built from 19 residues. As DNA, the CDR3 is TGTGCCAGCAGCTTCTCCGCGACTAGCGGGAGTAGAGGGTCGGAGACCCAGTACTTC. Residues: CASSFSATSGSRGSETQYF.

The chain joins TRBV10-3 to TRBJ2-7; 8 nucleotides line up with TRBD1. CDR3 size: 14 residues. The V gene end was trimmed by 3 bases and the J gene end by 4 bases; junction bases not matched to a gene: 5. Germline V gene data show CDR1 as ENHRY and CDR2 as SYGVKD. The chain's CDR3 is CAISEGGTGYEQYF. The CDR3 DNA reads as TGTGCCATCAGTGAAGGGGGGACAGGTTACGAGCAGTACTTC.

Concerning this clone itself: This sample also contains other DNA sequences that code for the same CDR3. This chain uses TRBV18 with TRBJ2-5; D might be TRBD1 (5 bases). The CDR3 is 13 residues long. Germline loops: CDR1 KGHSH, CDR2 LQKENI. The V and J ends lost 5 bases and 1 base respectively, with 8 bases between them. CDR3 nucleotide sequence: TGTGCCAGCTCAGCAGGGTTCCAAGAGACCCAGTACTTC. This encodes CASSAGFQETQYF.

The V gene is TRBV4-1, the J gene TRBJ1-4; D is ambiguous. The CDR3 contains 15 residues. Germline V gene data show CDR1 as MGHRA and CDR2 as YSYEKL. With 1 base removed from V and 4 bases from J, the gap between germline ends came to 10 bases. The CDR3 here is CASSQGRQLNEKLFF. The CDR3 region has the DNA TGCGCCAGCAGCCAAGGTCGGCAGCTTAATGAAAAACTGTTTTTT.

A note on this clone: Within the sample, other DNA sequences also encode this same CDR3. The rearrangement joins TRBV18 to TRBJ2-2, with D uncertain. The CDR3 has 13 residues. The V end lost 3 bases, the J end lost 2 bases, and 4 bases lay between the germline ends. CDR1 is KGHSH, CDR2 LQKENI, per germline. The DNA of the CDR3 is TGTGCCAGCTCACCCCTAAACACCGGGGAGCTGTTTTTT. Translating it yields CASSPLNTGELFF.

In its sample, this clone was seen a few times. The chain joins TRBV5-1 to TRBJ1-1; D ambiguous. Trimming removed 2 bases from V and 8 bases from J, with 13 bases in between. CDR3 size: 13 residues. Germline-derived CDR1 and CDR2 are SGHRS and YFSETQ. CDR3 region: CASSLGQPGEAFF. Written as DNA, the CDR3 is TGCGCCAGCAGCTTAGGGCAACCCGGGGAAGCTTTCTTT.

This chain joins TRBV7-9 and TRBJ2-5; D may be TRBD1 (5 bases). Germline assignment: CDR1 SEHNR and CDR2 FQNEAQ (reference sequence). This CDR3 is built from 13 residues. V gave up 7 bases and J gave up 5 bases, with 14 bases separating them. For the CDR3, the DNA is TGTGCCAGCACTATGCTGGGGCCGGAGACCCAGTACTTC. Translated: CASTMLGPETQYF.

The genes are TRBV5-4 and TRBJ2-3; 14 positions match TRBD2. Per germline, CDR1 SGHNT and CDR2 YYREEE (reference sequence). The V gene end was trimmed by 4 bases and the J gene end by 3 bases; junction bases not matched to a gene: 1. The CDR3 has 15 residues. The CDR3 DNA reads TGTGCCAGCAGCGGGACTAGCGGGAGTACAGATACGCAGTATTTT. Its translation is CASSGTSGSTDTQYF.

CDR3 DNA: TGCGCCAGCAGCCAGGGGCCCAGGTACAATGAGCAGTTCTTC. Translated, it gives CASSQGPRYNEQFF. The J gene is TRBJ2-1, the V gene TRBV4-3; tentative D call: TRBD1 (5 bases). Looked up from germline, CDR1 is LGHNA and CDR2 is YSLEER. The CDR3 is 14 residues long. V lost 3 bases and J lost 4, with 10 bases in between.

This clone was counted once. For the CDR3, the DNA is TGTGCCAGCAGTTCCCCCGGGATAGCGGGAGATCGGCAAGAGACCCAGTACTTC. It specifies CASSSPGIAGDRQETQYF. The chain joins TRBV28 to TRBJ2-5; 9 positions match TRBD2. Germline loops: CDR1 MDHEN, CDR2 SYDVKM. The CDR3 runs 18 residues. V dropped 4 bases and J dropped 2; count of bases not matched to a gene: 14.

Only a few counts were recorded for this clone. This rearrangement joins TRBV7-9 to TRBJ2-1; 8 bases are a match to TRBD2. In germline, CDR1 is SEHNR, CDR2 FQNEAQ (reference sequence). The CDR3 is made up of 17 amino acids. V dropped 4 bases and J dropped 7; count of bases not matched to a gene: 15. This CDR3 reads CASSWGGREGRGNEQFF. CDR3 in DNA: TGTGCCAGCAGCTGGGGGGGCCGGGAGGGCCGAGGTAATGAGCAGTTCTTC.

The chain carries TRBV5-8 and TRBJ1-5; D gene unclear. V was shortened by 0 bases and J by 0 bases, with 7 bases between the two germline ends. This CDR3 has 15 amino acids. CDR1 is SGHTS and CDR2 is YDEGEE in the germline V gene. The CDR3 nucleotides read TGTGCCAGCAGCTTGGCCAATTATAGCAATCAGCCCCAGCATTTT. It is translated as CASSLANYSNQPQHF.

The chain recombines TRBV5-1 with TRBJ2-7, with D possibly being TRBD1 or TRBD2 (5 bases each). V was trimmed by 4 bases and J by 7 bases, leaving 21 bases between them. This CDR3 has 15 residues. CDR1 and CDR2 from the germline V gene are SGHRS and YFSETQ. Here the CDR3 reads CASSPEGRFEGEQYF. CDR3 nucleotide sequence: TGCGCCAGCAGCCCCGAGGGGCGTTTTGAGGGAGAGCAGTACTTC.

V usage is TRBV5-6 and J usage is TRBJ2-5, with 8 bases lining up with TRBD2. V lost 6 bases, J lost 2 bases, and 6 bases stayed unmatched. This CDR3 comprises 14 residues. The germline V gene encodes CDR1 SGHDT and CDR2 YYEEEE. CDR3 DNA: TGTGCCAGCACCAACCGGGGGGGTCAAGAGACCCAGTACTTC. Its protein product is CASTNRGGQETQYF. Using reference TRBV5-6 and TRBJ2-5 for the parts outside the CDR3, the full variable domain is DAGVTQSPTHLIKTRGQQVTLRCSPKSGHDTVSWYQQALGQGPQFIFQYYEEEERQRGNFPDRFSGHQFPNYSSELNVNALLLGDSALYLCASTNRGGQETQYFGPGTRLLVL.

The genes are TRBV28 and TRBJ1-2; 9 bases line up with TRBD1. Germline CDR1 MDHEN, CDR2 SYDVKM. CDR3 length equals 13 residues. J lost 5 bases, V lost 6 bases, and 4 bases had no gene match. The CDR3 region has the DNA TGTGCCAGCAGATCAGACAGGGGGTATGGCTACACCTTC. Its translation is CASRSDRGYGYTF.

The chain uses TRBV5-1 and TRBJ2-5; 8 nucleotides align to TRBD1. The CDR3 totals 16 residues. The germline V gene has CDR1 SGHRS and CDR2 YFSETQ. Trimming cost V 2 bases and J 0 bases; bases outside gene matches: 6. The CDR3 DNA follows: TGCGCCAGCAGCTTCCAGGGGGCTATGGACCAAGAGACCCAGTACTTC. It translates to CASSFQGAMDQETQYF.

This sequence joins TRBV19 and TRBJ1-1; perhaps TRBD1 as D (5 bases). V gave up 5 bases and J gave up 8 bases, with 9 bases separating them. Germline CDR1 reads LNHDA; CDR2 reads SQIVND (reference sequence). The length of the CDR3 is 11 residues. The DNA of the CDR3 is TGTGCCAGTAGTTCCAGGGCAGAAGCTTTCTTT. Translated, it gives CASSSRAEAFF. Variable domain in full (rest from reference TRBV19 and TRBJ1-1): DGGITQSPKYLFRKEGQNVTLSCEQNLNHDAMYWYRQDPGQGLRLIYYSQIVNDFQKGDIAEGYSVSREKKESFPLTVTSAQKNPTAFYLCASSSRAEAFFGQGTRLTVV.

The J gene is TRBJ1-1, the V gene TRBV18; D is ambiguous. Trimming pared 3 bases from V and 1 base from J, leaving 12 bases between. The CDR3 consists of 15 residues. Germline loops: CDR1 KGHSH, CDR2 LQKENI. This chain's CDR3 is CASSPQTTRNTEAFF. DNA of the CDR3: TGTGCCAGCTCACCTCAGACGACACGGAACACTGAAGCTTTCTTT.

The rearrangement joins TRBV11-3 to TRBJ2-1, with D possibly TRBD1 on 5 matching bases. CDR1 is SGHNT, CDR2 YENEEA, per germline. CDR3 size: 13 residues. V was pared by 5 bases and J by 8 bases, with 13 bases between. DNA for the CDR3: TGTGCCAGCAGCCCAGGGCGAGATCATGAGCAGTTCTTC. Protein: CASSPGRDHEQFF.

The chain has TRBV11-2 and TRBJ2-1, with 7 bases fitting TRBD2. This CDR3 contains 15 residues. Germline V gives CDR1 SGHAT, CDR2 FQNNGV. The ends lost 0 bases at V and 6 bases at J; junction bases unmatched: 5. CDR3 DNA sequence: TGTGCCAGCAGCTTAGATCCCGGCGGGAGCAATGAGCAGTTCTTC. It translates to CASSLDPGGSNEQFF.

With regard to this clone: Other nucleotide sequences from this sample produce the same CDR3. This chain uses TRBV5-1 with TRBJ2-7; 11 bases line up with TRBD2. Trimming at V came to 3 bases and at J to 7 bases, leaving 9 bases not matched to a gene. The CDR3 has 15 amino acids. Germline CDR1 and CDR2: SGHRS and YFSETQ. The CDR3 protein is CASSSLAGGPKEQYF. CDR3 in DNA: TGCGCCAGCAGCTCATTAGCGGGAGGGCCTAAAGAGCAGTACTTC.

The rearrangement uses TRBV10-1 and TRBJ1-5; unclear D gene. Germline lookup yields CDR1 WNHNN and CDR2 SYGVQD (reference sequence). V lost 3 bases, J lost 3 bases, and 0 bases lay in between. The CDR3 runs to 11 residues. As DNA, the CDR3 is TGCGCCAGCAGTGACAATCAGCCCCAGCATTTT. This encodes CASSDNQPQHF.